The 24 T cell receptor beta chains below come from one sample, sequenced in a study of blood T cell repertoires in COVID-19. Assay: immunoSEQ multiplex PCR; the TCRdb copy retains only in-frame clones and omits some. The repertoire holds roughly 330,000 clones, with about 84% as singletons. Sequenced sample: peripheral blood. The receptors come from a woman aged 50 to 60 with acute or convalescent COVID-19.

CDR3 sequence: CASSVVQGANEQFF. In nucleotides, the CDR3 is TGTGCCAGCAGCGTAGTTCAGGGGGCGAATGAGCAGTTCTTC. This sequence joins TRBV9 and TRBJ2-1, with 8 nucleotides matching TRBD1. There are 14 residues in the CDR3. The germline V gene encodes CDR1 SGDLS and CDR2 YYNGEE. After removal of 0 bases from V and 7 bases from J, the junction contained 3 bases not matched to a gene.

This chain connects TRBV19 to TRBJ2-6; tentative D call: TRBD1 (5 bases). V lost 4 bases and J 1 base, leaving 8 bases between the germline ends. The CDR3 length is 15 residues. CDR1 and CDR2 (germline): LNHDA, SQIVND (reference sequence). For the CDR3, the DNA is TGTGCCAGTAGTACTGCAGGGTCTGGGGCCAACGTCCTGACTTTC. Translated, it gives CASSTAGSGANVLTF.

The V gene is TRBV5-1, the J gene TRBJ2-3; D possibly corresponds to TRBD2 (7 bases). Germline values: CDR1 SGHRS, CDR2 YFSETQ. V was clipped by 3 bases and J by 5 bases, with 13 bases between them. This CDR3 has 14 amino acids. CDR3 region: CASSWEGVKDTQYF. The CDR3, as DNA: TGCGCCAGCAGCTGGGAGGGGGTTAAAGATACGCAGTATTTT.

V gene TRBV19 combines with J gene TRBJ1-1; D gene unclear. CDR3 size: 16 residues. V was pared by 2 bases and J by 4 bases, with 17 bases between. Germline V lookup: CDR1 LNHDA, CDR2 SQIVND (reference sequence). CDR3 protein: CASSIIHRYSGTEAFF. The CDR3 DNA reads as TGTGCCAGTAGTATAATTCACCGTTACTCTGGCACTGAAGCTTTCTTT. The whole variable domain, filled in from reference TRBV19 and TRBJ1-1, reads DGGITQSPKYLFRKEGQNVTLSCEQNLNHDAMYWYRQDPGQGLRLIYYSQIVNDFQKGDIAEGYSVSREKKESFPLTVTSAQKNPTAFYLCASSIIHRYSGTEAFFGQGTRLTVV.

The chain has TRBV7-2 and TRBJ1-1; D not certain. CDR3 length: 15 amino acids. V lost 1 base, J lost 4 bases, and 13 bases lay in between. Germline loops: CDR1 SGHTA, CDR2 FQGNSA. CDR3 coding DNA: TGTGCCAGCAGCTTAGAAAGAGGGTTGGCCACTGAAGCTTTCTTT. Translation gives CASSLERGLATEAFF.

The chain couples TRBV29-1 to TRBJ2-1; TRBD2 agrees at 10 bases. This CDR3 comprises 17 residues. Trimming cost V 4 bases and J 0 bases; bases outside gene matches: 9. Germline CDR1 and CDR2: SQVTM and ANQGSEA. The CDR3 DNA follows: TGCAGCGTTGTGGGACTAGCGAGACCGAGCTCCTACAATGAGCAGTTCTTC. The encoded protein is CSVVGLARPSSYNEQFF.

V and J are TRBV7-2 and TRBJ2-7; 7 positions agree with TRBD2. The length of the CDR3 is 15 residues. With V trimmed by 2 bases and J by 2 bases, 6 bases remained unmatched. Germline CDR1 and CDR2: SGHTA and FQGNSA. The CDR3 reads CASSLMPSGAYEQYF. CDR3 DNA sequence: TGTGCCAGCAGCTTAATGCCTAGCGGAGCCTACGAGCAGTACTTC. Supplemented by reference TRBV7-2 and TRBJ2-7, the full variable domain reads GAGVSQSPSNKVTEKGKDVELRCDPISGHTALYWYRQSLGQGLEFLIYFQGNSAPDKSGLPSDRFSAERTGGSVSTLTIQRTQQEDSAVYLCASSLMPSGAYEQYFGPGTRLTVT.

This clone was seen only a few times. The chain employs TRBV4-3 and TRBJ1-6, with D unresolved. V shed 5 bases and J shed 5 bases, with 13 bases lying between them. The CDR3 extends over 15 amino acids. CDR1 LGHNA and CDR2 YSLEER come from the germline V gene. In DNA, the CDR3 is TGCGCCAGCAGCTTAGAGAGAGAGAATAATTCACCCCTCCACTTT. Protein product: CASSLERENNSPLHF.

The gene calls are TRBV7-9 and TRBJ1-2, with TRBD1 matching over 8 bases. This CDR3 has 14 residues. In germline, CDR1 is SEHNR, CDR2 FQNEAQ (reference sequence). The trim removed 7 bases at V and 4 bases at J, leaving 8 bases unmatched. For the CDR3, the DNA is TGTGCCAGCACGCTGGGGCAGGGGGCCTATGGCTACACCTTC. Translation: CASTLGQGAYGYTF.

The rearrangement uses TRBV7-9 and TRBJ2-7, with TRBD1 matching over 9 bases. Germline assignment: CDR1 SEHNR and CDR2 FQNEAQ (reference sequence). The CDR3 consists of 15 residues. The V gene end was trimmed by 2 bases and the J gene end by 7 bases; junction bases not matched to a gene: 9. CDR3 DNA: TGTGCCAGCAGCTTACGCCGGACAGGGGTAGGTGAGCAGTACTTC. It specifies CASSLRRTGVGEQYF.

The rearrangement joins TRBV25-1 to TRBJ1-4; 7 positions agree with TRBD1. J was trimmed by 3 bases and V by 6 bases; bases with no gene match: 7. Germline CDR1 MGHDK, CDR2 SYGVNS. This CDR3 is 15 amino acids long. CDR3 sequence (DNA): TGTGCCAGCAGCCGACAGGGAACGGCTAATGAAAAACTGTTTTTT. It yields the protein CASSRQGTANEKLFF.

This chain joins TRBV4-2 and TRBJ2-3, with D maybe TRBD2 (5 bases). The CDR3 consists of 16 residues. CDR1 is LGHNA, CDR2 YNFKEQ, per germline. Trimming pared 3 bases from V and 3 bases from J, leaving 16 bases between. The CDR3 here is CASSQGAVGWTDTQYF. CDR3 DNA: TGTGCCAGCAGCCAGGGAGCGGTAGGGTGGACAGATACGCAGTATTTT.

The chain has TRBV6-5 and TRBJ2-3; D perhaps matches TRBD1 (5 bases). V lost 6 bases to trimming and J lost 6 bases, with 16 bases between them. Germline V gene data show CDR1 as MNHEY and CDR2 as SVGAGI. This CDR3 region has 14 residues. The CDR3 is CASSDGPGLDTQYF. For the CDR3, the DNA is TGTGCCAGCAGCGACGGGCCAGGGTTGGATACGCAGTATTTT.

This chain joins TRBV4-1 and TRBJ2-3, with a possible D match to TRBD1 (6 bases). The CDR3 consists of 19 residues. V lost 4 bases and J 0 bases, leaving 23 bases between the germline ends. Germline V gives CDR1 MGHRA, CDR2 YSYEKL. The CDR3 reads CASSRIAMSGAYSTDTQYF. CDR3 nucleotides: TGCGCCAGCAGCCGCATAGCTATGTCAGGGGCTTATAGCACAGATACGCAGTATTTT.

V usage is TRBV7-8 and J usage is TRBJ1-1; 9 bases align to TRBD1. The CDR3 is 15 residues long. Germline CDR1 SGHVS, CDR2 FQNEAQ. V lost 6 bases, J lost 4 bases, and 9 bases stayed unmatched. As DNA, the CDR3 is TGTGCCAGCAGACCGATGGGACAGGGCCTCACTGAAGCTTTCTTT. Its protein is CASRPMGQGLTEAFF. The variable domain in full, with the rest retrieved from reference TRBV7-8 and TRBJ1-1, is GAGVSQSPRYKVAKRGQDVALRCDPISGHVSLFWYQQALGQGPEFLTYFQNEAQLDKSGLPSDRFFAERPEGSVSTLKIQRTQQEDSAVYLCASRPMGQGLTEAFFGQGTRLTVV.

This chain uses TRBV27 with TRBJ2-7, with TRBD2 matching over 9 bases. Germline CDR1 reads MNHEY; CDR2 reads SMNVEV (reference sequence). With V trimmed by 1 base and J by 1 base, 8 bases remained unmatched. The length of the CDR3 is 17 residues. The CDR3, as DNA: TGTGCCAGCAGTTTATACCCGAGTAGCGGGAGATCCTACGAGCAGTACTTC. Encoded protein: CASSLYPSSGRSYEQYF.

This clone was recorded a few times. The gene calls are TRBV12-3 or TRBV12-4 and TRBJ2-2; no firm D call. Trimming cost V 2 bases and J 8 bases, with 9 bases left between them. This CDR3 region has 13 residues. The DNA of the CDR3 is TGTGCCAGCAGTTTATCCCTTTCTGGGGAGCTGTTTTTT. Translation gives CASSLSLSGELFF.

This clone was detected only a few times. The CDR3 loop is CASSLLGQEETQYF. The CDR3 DNA is TGTGCCAGCAGCCTACTGGGACAAGAAGAGACCCAGTACTTC. The chain links TRBV9 to TRBJ2-5; possibly TRBD1 for D (6 bases). Germline CDR1 and CDR2: SGDLS and YYNGEE. Trimming removed 4 bases at V and 3 bases at J, with 13 bases between. The CDR3 consists of 14 residues.

CDR3 loop: CASSDLAGNEQFF. In DNA form, the CDR3 reads TGTGCCAGCAGTGACCTAGCTGGCAATGAGCAGTTCTTC. The chain uses TRBV6-1 and TRBJ2-1, with a tentative D call TRBD2 (5 bases). This CDR3 region has 13 residues. Germline loops: CDR1 MNHNS, CDR2 SASEGT. Trimming cost V 3 bases and J 6 bases, with 9 bases left between them.

The V call is TRBV19, the J call TRBJ2-7, with 12 nucleotides matching TRBD1. V was clipped by 3 bases and J by 7 bases; unmatched bases: 19. Germline V gene data show CDR1 as LNHDA and CDR2 as SQIVND (reference sequence). The CDR3 covers 19 residues. The CDR3 DNA reads as TGTGCCAGTAGTATGGGGACAGGGGGCACCCGAACCTTTCGGACAGAGCAGTACTTC. Amino acid sequence: CASSMGTGGTRTFRTEQYF.

This clone has a single count. The chain carries TRBV19 and TRBJ1-1; D perhaps matches TRBD1 (5 bases). Germline V gives CDR1 LNHDA, CDR2 SQIVND (reference sequence). V lost 6 bases, J lost 2 bases, and 13 bases lay in between. This CDR3 spans 14 amino acids. The CDR3 loop is CASRPQGLNTEAFF. In nucleotides, the CDR3 is TGTGCCAGTAGACCTCAGGGACTCAACACTGAAGCTTTCTTT.

The gene calls are TRBV11-2 and TRBJ2-7; 7 nucleotides line up with TRBD2. This CDR3 has 15 amino acids. CDR1 and CDR2 (germline): SGHAT, FQNNGV. Trimming took 1 base from V and 2 from J; bases not matched to a gene: 5. CDR3 region: CASSLASSGAYEQYF. CDR3 in DNA: TGTGCCAGCAGCTTAGCGTCTAGCGGAGCCTACGAGCAGTACTTC.

This clone showed up just once. The V and J genes are TRBV6-5 and TRBJ1-5; perhaps TRBD1 as D (6 bases). V was pared by 9 bases and J by 5 bases, with 11 bases between. Germline values: CDR1 MNHEY, CDR2 SVGAGI. This CDR3 region has 12 residues. The CDR3 is CARTGPHQPQHF. The DNA for the CDR3 is TGTGCCAGGACAGGCCCCCATCAGCCCCAGCATTTT.

J is TRBJ2-1 and V is TRBV27; 9 bases are a match to TRBD2. Germline CDR1 MNHEY, CDR2 SMNVEV (reference sequence). Losses at the gene ends were 6 bases for V and 3 bases for J; bases not matched to a gene: 12. The CDR3 totals 17 residues. CDR3 sequence (DNA): TGTGCCAGCAGCCAACTGCTGGCGGGAGGGTTCTACAATGAGCAGTTCTTC. This encodes CASSQLLAGGFYNEQFF.